One and the same sample provided the 7 T cell receptor beta chains below, sequenced in a study of CD8 T cells in ankylosing spondylitis. MiXCR was run by TCRdb on the 5' RACE reads, yielding one entry per CDR3 protein. The table lists about 360,000 distinct CDR3 sequences, 20% to 25% of them singletons, with around 14% in the top ten. The sample comprised blood, either unsorted or a sorted T cell fraction (not recorded which). The receptors originated from a male donor with ankylosing spondylitis or in good health (not recorded which).

This clonotype was seen a handful of times. The V gene is TRBV7-6, the J gene TRBJ2-5, with 8 positions matching TRBD1. The V gene's germline CDR1 is SGHVS and CDR2 FNYEAQ. Germline trimming cut 2 bases from V and 0 bases from J; bases unmatched to any gene: 2. The CDR3 extends over 15 amino acids. CDR3 nucleotide sequence: TGTGCCAGCAGCTTATACAGGGGGTACCAAGAGACCCAGTACTTC. This gives the protein CASSLYRGYQETQYF.

V gene TRBV2 combines with J gene TRBJ2-3, with unresolved D. CDR1 and CDR2 (germline): SNHLY, FYNNEI. Deletions cut 1 base from V and 5 bases from J, with 7 bases between. This CDR3 comprises 13 residues. This chain's CDR3 is CASSEGRIDTQYF. The DNA for the CDR3 is TGTGCCAGCAGTGAAGGAAGAATAGATACGCAGTATTTT.

This clonotype has a handful of counts. CDR3 loop: CASNHPGLQQYF. In DNA, the CDR3 is TGTGCCAGCAACCATCCCGGGCTTCAGCAGTACTTC. The chain recombines TRBV27 with TRBJ2-7; D unresolved. V lost 7 bases and J 8 bases, leaving 15 bases between the germline ends. The CDR3 runs 12 residues. CDR1 and CDR2 from the germline V gene are MNHEY and SMNVEV (reference sequence).

There are a few counts of this clonotype. The rearrangement uses TRBV11-1 and TRBJ2-6; D may be TRBD2 (5 bases). The CDR3 length is 20 residues. Germline V lookup: CDR1 SGHAT, CDR2 FQDESV (reference sequence). V lost 0 bases and J lost 2, with 20 bases in between. The CDR3 reads CASSLATAGGAGAGANVLTF. CDR3 nucleotide sequence: TGTGCCAGCAGCTTAGCTACTGCGGGTGGCGCGGGTGCTGGGGCCAACGTCCTGACTTTC.

This clonotype was seen repeatedly, ten times or more. This chain joins TRBV29-1 and TRBJ1-2, with 8 nucleotides matching TRBD1. CDR3 length: 14 residues. CDR1 is SQVTM, CDR2 ANQGSEA, per germline. V trimming: 5 bases; J trimming: 5 bases; junction bases outside the gene matches: 10. This CDR3 is CSVPDRDLPYGYTF. CDR3 in DNA: TGCAGCGTTCCGGACAGGGACTTACCTTATGGCTACACCTTC.

This clonotype has more than one count but fewer than ten. The chain has TRBV3-1 and TRBJ2-1, with 7 bases identical to TRBD2. Unmatched junction bases numbered 2, after V lost 0 bases and J lost 0 bases. This CDR3 region has 16 residues. Germline V gives CDR1 LGHDT, CDR2 YNNKEL (reference sequence). The CDR3 DNA sequence: TGTGCCAGCAGCCAAGAGAGCGGGGCCTCCTACAATGAGCAGTTCTTC. Protein sequence: CASSQESGASYNEQFF.

This clonotype has more than one count but fewer than ten. V and J are TRBV4-1 and TRBJ2-5; 7 bases fit TRBD2. Unmatched junction bases numbered 3, after V lost 5 bases and J lost 3 bases. Germline assignment: CDR1 MGHRA and CDR2 YSYEKL. This CDR3 is built from 13 residues. CDR3 coding DNA: TGCGCCAGCAGCTCGGGGGGTGAAGAGACCCAGTACTTC. Protein product: CASSSGGEETQYF.